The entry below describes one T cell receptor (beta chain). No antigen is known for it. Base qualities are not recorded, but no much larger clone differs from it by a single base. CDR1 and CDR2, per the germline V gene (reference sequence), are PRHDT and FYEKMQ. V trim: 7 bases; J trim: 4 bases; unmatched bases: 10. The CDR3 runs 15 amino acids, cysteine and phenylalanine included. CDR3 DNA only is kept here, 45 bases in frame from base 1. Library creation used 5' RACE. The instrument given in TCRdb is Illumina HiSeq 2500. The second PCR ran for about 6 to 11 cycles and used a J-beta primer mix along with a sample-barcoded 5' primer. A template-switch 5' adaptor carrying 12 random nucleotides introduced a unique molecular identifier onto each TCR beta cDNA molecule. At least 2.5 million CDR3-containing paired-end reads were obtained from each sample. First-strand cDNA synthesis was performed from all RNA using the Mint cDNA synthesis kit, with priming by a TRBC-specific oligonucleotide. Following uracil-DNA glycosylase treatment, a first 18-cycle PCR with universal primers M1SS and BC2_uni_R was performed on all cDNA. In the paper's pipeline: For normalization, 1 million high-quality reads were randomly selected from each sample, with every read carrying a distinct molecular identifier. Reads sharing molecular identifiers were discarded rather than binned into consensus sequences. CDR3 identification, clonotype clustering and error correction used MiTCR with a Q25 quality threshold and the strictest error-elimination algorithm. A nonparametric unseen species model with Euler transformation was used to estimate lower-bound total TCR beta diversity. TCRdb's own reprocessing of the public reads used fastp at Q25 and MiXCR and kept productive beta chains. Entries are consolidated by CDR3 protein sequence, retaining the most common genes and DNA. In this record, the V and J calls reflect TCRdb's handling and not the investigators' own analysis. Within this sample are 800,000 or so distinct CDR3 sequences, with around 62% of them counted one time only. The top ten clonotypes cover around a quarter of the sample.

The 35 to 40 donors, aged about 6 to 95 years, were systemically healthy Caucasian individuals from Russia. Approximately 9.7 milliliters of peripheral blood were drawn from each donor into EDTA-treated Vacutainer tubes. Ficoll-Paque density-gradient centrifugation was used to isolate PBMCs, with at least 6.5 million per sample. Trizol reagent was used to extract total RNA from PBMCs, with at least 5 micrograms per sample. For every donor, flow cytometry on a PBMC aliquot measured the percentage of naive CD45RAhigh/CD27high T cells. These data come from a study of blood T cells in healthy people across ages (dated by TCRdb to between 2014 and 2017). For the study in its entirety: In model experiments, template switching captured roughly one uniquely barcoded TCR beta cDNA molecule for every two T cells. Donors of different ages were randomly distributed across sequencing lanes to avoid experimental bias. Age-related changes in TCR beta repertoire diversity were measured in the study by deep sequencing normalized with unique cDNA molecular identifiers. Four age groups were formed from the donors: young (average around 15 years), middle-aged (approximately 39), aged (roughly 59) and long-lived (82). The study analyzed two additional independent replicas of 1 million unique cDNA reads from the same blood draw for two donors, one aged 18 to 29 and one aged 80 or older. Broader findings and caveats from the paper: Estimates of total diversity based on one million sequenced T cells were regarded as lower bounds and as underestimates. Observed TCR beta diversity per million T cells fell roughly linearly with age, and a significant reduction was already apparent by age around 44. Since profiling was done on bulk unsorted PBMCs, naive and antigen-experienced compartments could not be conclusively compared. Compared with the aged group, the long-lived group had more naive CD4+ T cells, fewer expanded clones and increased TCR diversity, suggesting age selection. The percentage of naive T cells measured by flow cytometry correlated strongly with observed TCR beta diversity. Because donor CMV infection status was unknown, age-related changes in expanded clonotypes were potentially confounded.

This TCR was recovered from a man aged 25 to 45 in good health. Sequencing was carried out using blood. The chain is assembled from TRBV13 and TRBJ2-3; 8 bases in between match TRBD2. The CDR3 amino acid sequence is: CASTRAGDAPDTQYF. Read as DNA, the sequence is TGTGCCAGCACCAGAGCGGGGGACGCCCCAGATACGCAGTATTTT.